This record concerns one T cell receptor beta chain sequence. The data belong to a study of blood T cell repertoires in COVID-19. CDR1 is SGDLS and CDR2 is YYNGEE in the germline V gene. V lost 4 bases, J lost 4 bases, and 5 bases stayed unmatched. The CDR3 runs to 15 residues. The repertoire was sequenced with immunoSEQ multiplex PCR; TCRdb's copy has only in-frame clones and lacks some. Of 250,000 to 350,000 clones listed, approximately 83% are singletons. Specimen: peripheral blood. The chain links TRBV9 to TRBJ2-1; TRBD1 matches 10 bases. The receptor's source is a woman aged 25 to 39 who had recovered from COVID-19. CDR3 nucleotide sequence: TGTGCCAGCAGCCCCCGGGACAGGGGTTACAATGAGCAGTTCTTC. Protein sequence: CASSPRDRGYNEQFF.